This T cell receptor beta chain was found in a study of spatial heterogeneity in lung cancer. TCRdb analysed the 5' RACE reads with MiXCR anew, one entry per CDR3 protein. The repertoire holds some 36,000 distinct CDR3 sequences, with more than 6.5% as singletons. This clonotype was recorded at least ten times. V was pared by 0 bases and J by 4 bases, with 1 base of the junction left unmatched. Germline CDR1 reads SGHTA; CDR2 reads FQGTGA. There are 15 residues in the CDR3. Time point here: blood at routine non-recurrence follow-up after resection. V usage is TRBV7-3 and J usage is TRBJ2-1, with TRBD2 matching over 9 bases. Source: PBMCs, taken at follow-up. The receptor was isolated from a male donor with early-stage non-small cell lung cancer. This CDR3 reads CASSLTSGGYNEQFF. The DNA for the CDR3 is TGTGCCAGCAGCTTAACTAGCGGGGGTTACAATGAGCAGTTCTTC. The variable domain in full, completed from reference TRBV7-3 and TRBJ2-1, reads GAGVSQTPSNKVTEKGKYVELRCDPISGHTALYWYRQSLGQGPEFLIYFQGTGAADDSGLPNDRFFAVRPEGSVSTLKIQRTERGDSAVYLCASSLTSGGYNEQFFGPGTRLTVL.